The 21 T cell receptor beta chains listed next were all sequenced from one sample in a study of T-cell reconstitution after alpha-beta-depleted transplantation in children. The TCRbeta library was prepared with unique molecular identifiers. TCRdb recomputed calls from the PCR reads with MiXCR, one row per CDR3 protein. The table includes 200,000 to 250,000 distinct CDR3 sequences, roughly 8.1% detected once. The specimen was PBMCs, mostly from graft donor cells, collected 360 days after TCRalphabeta/CD19-depleted stem cell transplant. The receptors stem from a male patient aged 2 to 9 who had a stem cell transplant for acute myeloid leukemia, so the T cells may come from the graft donor.

This clonotype was recorded at least ten times. The rearrangement links TRBV12-3 or TRBV12-4 to TRBJ2-5, with 7 bases matching TRBD1. J gave up 5 bases and V 2 bases, and 17 bases lay outside the gene matches. The CDR3 consists of 18 residues. CDR3 amino acids: CASSLYPLGDRVGETQYF. In DNA form, the CDR3 reads TGTGCCAGCAGTTTATACCCCCTCGGAGACAGGGTGGGGGAGACCCAGTACTTC.

This clonotype was detected many times. The chain has TRBV18 and TRBJ2-1; no firm D call. Between the trimmed V and J ends, which lost 0 bases and 4 bases, there was a span of 13 bases. The CDR3 has 16 amino acids. CDR1 is KGHSH and CDR2 is LQKENI in the germline V gene. CDR3 nucleotides: TGTGCCAGCTCACCACCGGCGATAGCCCGGTACAATGAGCAGTTCTTC. As protein: CASSPPAIARYNEQFF.

This clonotype was seen only a few times. The chain joins TRBV4-2 to TRBJ2-5, with D unresolved. V lost 0 bases, J lost 3 bases, and 14 bases lay in between. The length of the CDR3 is 16 residues. Per germline, CDR1 LGHNA and CDR2 YNFKEQ. CDR3 DNA sequence: TGTGCCAGCAGCCAAGACCCAGGACCTAAGGAAGAGACCCAGTACTTC. Its protein is CASSQDPGPKEETQYF.

In this sample, this clonotype turned up a few times. The rearrangement links TRBV29-1 to TRBJ2-7, with D uncertain. V was pared by 4 bases and J by 3 bases, with 10 bases between. The CDR3 contains 12 residues. Germline assignment: CDR1 SQVTM and CDR2 ANQGSEA. DNA of the CDR3: TGCAGCGTTGGTGAGTGGTTCTACGAGCAGTACTTC. As protein: CSVGEWFYEQYF.

The rearrangement links TRBV29-1 to TRBJ1-3, with D uncertain. Trimming took 6 bases from V and 2 from J, leaving 11 bases between them. The CDR3 contains 13 residues. From germline, CDR1 is SQVTM and CDR2 ANQGSEA. CDR3 sequence (DNA): TGCAGCGTACCAGACACAACTGGAAACACCATATATTTT. This translates into CSVPDTTGNTIYF.

At least ten counts were recorded for this clonotype. This chain links TRBV18 with TRBJ2-5; D is ambiguous. Per the germline V gene, CDR1 is KGHSH and CDR2 is LQKENI. V shed 4 bases and J shed 6 bases, with 6 bases lying between them. The CDR3 sequence is 11 residues long. CDR3 in amino acids: CASSRGKTQYF. DNA of the CDR3: TGTGCCAGCTCACGGGGAAAGACCCAGTACTTC.

This rearrangement joins TRBV7-6 to TRBJ1-1; TRBD1 is a possible D gene (5 bases). Germline loops: CDR1 SGHVS, CDR2 FNYEAQ. V was cut by 7 bases and J by 1 base, with 22 bases left in between. The CDR3 sequence is 17 residues long. The CDR3 here is CASTKLPEGRGNTEAFF. The CDR3 nucleotides read TGTGCCAGCACCAAACTACCAGAGGGGAGGGGGAACACTGAAGCTTTCTTT. The entire variable domain, with the rest obtained from reference TRBV7-6 and TRBJ1-1, is as follows: GAGVSQSPRYKVTKRGQDVALRCDPISGHVSLYWYRQALGQGPEFLTYFNYEAQQDKSGLPNDRFSAERPEGSISTLTIQRTEQRDSAMYRCASTKLPEGRGNTEAFFGQGTRLTVV.

The V call is TRBV7-9, the J call TRBJ2-2; possible D gene TRBD1, 7 bases. Trimming removed 8 bases at V and 6 bases at J, with 19 bases between. Germline V gene data show CDR1 as SEHNR and CDR2 as FQNEAQ (reference sequence). This CDR3 has 15 amino acids. The CDR3 sequence is CASGRRGLKAGELFF. CDR3 DNA: TGTGCCAGCGGCAGGAGGGGGCTTAAGGCCGGGGAGCTGTTTTTT.

This clonotype was detected ten times or more. CDR3 coding DNA: TGCAGTGCTAGGCTCCCATACGAAGCTTTCTTT. This gives the protein CSARLPYEAFF. This rearrangement joins TRBV20-1 to TRBJ1-1; D not certain. CDR1 is DFQATT and CDR2 is SNEGSKA in the germline V gene (reference sequence). V lost 3 bases, J lost 8 bases, and 10 bases lay in between. The CDR3 totals 11 residues.

The rearrangement joins TRBV7-2 to TRBJ2-5; D is uncertain. The germline V gene encodes CDR1 SGHTA and CDR2 FQGNSA. This CDR3 is built from 12 residues. V was trimmed by 0 bases and J by 9 bases, leaving 8 bases between them. The CDR3 sequence: CASSLARMAQYF. The CDR3 nucleotides are TGTGCCAGCAGCTTAGCGAGGATGGCCCAGTACTTC.

This clonotype was observed a few times. DNA of the CDR3: TGTGCCAGCAGCTTAGGGGCAGGGCACTTCTACGAGCAGTACTTC. Protein sequence: CASSLGAGHFYEQYF. The V call is TRBV7-2, the J call TRBJ2-7, with D possibly TRBD1 on 5 matching bases. CDR1 and CDR2 from the germline V gene are SGHTA and FQGNSA. There are 15 residues in the CDR3. V dropped 1 base and J dropped 3 bases, with 13 bases sitting between them.

Only a few counts were recorded for this clonotype. This chain connects TRBV6-2 or TRBV6-3 to TRBJ2-5, with 8 bases aligning to TRBD1. V lost 7 bases, J lost 1 base, and 11 bases stayed unmatched. This CDR3 region has 16 residues. Germline-derived CDR1 and CDR2 are MNHEY and SVGEGT. CDR3 region: CASNPYYRGAQETQYF. DNA for the CDR3: TGTGCCAGCAACCCGTACTACAGGGGGGCCCAAGAGACCCAGTACTTC.

This clonotype occurred a few times. This rearrangement joins TRBV20-1 to TRBJ2-5; D gene uncertain. The ends were cut back, 6 bases at V and 2 bases at J, with 7 bases in the middle. Germline-derived CDR1 and CDR2 are DFQATT and SNEGSKA (reference sequence). This CDR3 spans 11 amino acids. CDR3 in DNA: TGCAGTGCAGGGCCTCAAGAGACCCAGTACTTC. It translates to CSAGPQETQYF.

This clonotype was counted ten times or more. This sequence joins TRBV18 and TRBJ2-2; D is uncertain. Germline values: CDR1 KGHSH, CDR2 LQKENI. Trimming stripped 4 bases from V and 9 bases from J, with 15 bases between. The CDR3 runs 14 residues. CDR3: CASSLDRAVRELFF. As DNA, the CDR3 is TGTGCCAGCTCACTTGACCGGGCCGTGAGGGAGCTGTTTTTT.

The chain uses TRBV9 and TRBJ2-3; 9 nucleotides line up with TRBD2. Trimming removed 0 bases from V and 2 bases from J; junction bases left unmatched: 4. Per the germline V gene, CDR1 is SGDLS and CDR2 is YYNGEE. The CDR3 has 16 residues. The CDR3 DNA reads TGTGCCAGCAGCGTAGGACTAGCGGATCCCACAGATACGCAGTATTTT. This gives the protein CASSVGLADPTDTQYF.

This clonotype was seen a few times. The genes are TRBV20-1 and TRBJ2-7, with 10 bases matching TRBD2. J lost 3 bases, V lost 6 bases, and 5 bases had no gene match. This CDR3 has 13 residues. CDR1 is DFQATT, CDR2 SNEGSKA, per germline (reference sequence). This chain's CDR3 is CSAPRTSGYEQYF. CDR3 nucleotide sequence: TGCAGTGCGCCTCGGACTAGCGGCTACGAGCAGTACTTC.

In its sample, this clonotype was seen many times. The chain is built from TRBV6-1 and TRBJ1-1, with no clear D. This CDR3 has 16 residues. Trimming removed 4 bases from V and 4 bases from J, with 19 bases in between. CDR1 MNHNS and CDR2 SASEGT come from the germline V gene. The CDR3 sequence: CASSASRELSFTEAFF. For the CDR3, the DNA is TGTGCCAGCAGTGCCAGCCGAGAACTGAGCTTCACTGAAGCTTTCTTT.

The J gene is TRBJ2-3, the V gene TRBV28; 9 nucleotides agree with TRBD2. The CDR3 has 16 residues. V shed 5 bases, J shed 4 bases, and the junction held 10 bases outside the gene matches. Per germline, CDR1 MDHEN and CDR2 SYDVKM. CDR3 residues: CASSPDRVAGADTQYF. CDR3 bases: TGTGCCAGCAGTCCGGACCGGGTAGCGGGAGCAGATACGCAGTATTTT.

This clonotype showed up just a few times. The gene calls are TRBV12-3 or TRBV12-4 and TRBJ2-5, with TRBD1 as a possible D gene (5 bases). V was clipped by 3 bases and J by 4 bases, with 12 bases between them. This CDR3 has 14 residues. The CDR3 loop is CASSFRQGRETQYF. In DNA form, the CDR3 reads TGTGCCAGCAGTTTTCGGCAGGGAAGAGAGACCCAGTACTTC.

The J gene is TRBJ2-3, the V gene TRBV10-3; 7 bases are a match to TRBD2. Germline lookup yields CDR1 ENHRY and CDR2 SYGVKD. Trimming at V came to 4 bases and at J to 0 bases, leaving 7 bases not matched to a gene. This CDR3 is 16 amino acids long. This CDR3 is CAISVHGGSSTDTQYF. For the CDR3, the DNA is TGTGCCATCAGTGTTCACGGCGGGAGCAGCACAGATACGCAGTATTTT.

This clonotype occurred many times. The chain combines TRBV5-1 with TRBJ2-2; no clear D gene. The V gene lost 0 bases and the J gene lost 7 bases, with 13 bases spanning the gap. This CDR3 has 15 residues. Per the germline V gene, CDR1 is SGHRS and CDR2 is YFSETQ. The CDR3 here is CASSLAGQNSGELFF. The CDR3 DNA follows: TGCGCCAGCAGCTTGGCCGGGCAGAATAGCGGGGAGCTGTTTTTT.